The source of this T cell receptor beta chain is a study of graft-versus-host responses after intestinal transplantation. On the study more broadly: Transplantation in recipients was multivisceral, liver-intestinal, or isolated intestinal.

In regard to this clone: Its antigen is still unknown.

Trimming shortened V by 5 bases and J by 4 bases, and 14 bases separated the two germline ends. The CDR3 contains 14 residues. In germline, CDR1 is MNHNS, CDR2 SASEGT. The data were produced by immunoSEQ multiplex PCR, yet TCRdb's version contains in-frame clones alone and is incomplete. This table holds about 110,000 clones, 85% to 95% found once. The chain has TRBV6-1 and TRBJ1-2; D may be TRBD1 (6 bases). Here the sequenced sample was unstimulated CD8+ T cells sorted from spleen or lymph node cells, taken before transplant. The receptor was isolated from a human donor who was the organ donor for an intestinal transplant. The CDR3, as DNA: TGTGCCAGCAGTACCTTCGGACAGCTCTATGGCTACACCTTC. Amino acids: CASSTFGQLYGYTF.